The TCR beta chain under discussion was sequenced for a study of blood T cell repertoires in COVID-19. Study as a whole: Samples of COVID-19 (acute and convalescent) were obtained from the United States, Italy and Spain. Sources were T cells, B-cell-depleted T cells, or PBMCs; the material itself was cDNA or gDNA.

As originally analysed: Reference gene primer amplification gave estimated nucleated cell counts. TCRdb keeps only in-frame clones here, not all; method: immunoSEQ multiplex PCR. V and J calls and clone size are given by that table; D and trimming were obtained from the DNA. The data show some 250,000 clones, 88% seen once. The receptor was isolated from a human donor in a cohort sampled during active COVID-19. The source material was peripheral blood.

The CDR3 nucleotides are TGTGCCAGCTGGTCCGACAGTTTGAACACTGAAGCTTTCTTT. Translated: CASWSDSLNTEAFF. V is TRBV6-5 and J is TRBJ1-1; D possibly corresponds to TRBD1 (5 bases). Trimming shortened V by 8 bases and J by 0 bases, and 13 bases separated the two germline ends. There are 14 residues in the CDR3. Per the germline V gene, CDR1 is MNHEY and CDR2 is SVGAGI.